These 17 T cell receptor beta chains were all obtained from the same sample, sequenced in a study of spatial heterogeneity in lung cancer. TCRdb processed the 5' RACE reads anew with MiXCR; each CDR3 protein has one entry. This table holds around 20,000 distinct CDR3 sequences, 7% to 8% found once. Notes on the study in general: Counts that tracked tumor mutation counts were those of expanded intratumoral alpha and beta TCRs.

Stated time point: sample taken at primary tumor resection. These TCRs' antigens remain unknown. Sample: lung tumor tissue, taken at surgery. These receptors originate from a female donor with early-stage non-small cell lung cancer.

This clonotype came up many times. This sequence joins TRBV14 and TRBJ1-1; D is ambiguous. Per the germline V gene, CDR1 is SGHDN and CDR2 is FVKESK. Deletions cut 0 bases from V and 1 base from J, with 9 bases between. This CDR3 has 15 residues. CDR3 amino acids: CASSQDSGPNTEAFF. CDR3 DNA: TGTGCCAGCAGCCAAGATAGTGGACCGAACACTGAAGCTTTCTTT.

This chain links TRBV13 with TRBJ2-7; perhaps D is TRBD1 or TRBD2 (5 bases each). V lost 6 bases and J lost 1, with 13 bases in between. Germline V gene data show CDR1 as PRHDT and CDR2 as FYEKMQ (reference sequence). There are 14 residues in the CDR3. CDR3 protein: CASSSAWGSYEQYF. The CDR3 DNA is TGTGCCAGCAGTTCGGCGTGGGGGTCCTACGAGCAGTACTTC.

This clonotype is a singleton in its sample. An end of the junction does not agree with germline; a read error may underlie this. The V call is TRBV7-9, the J call TRBJ2-7; 10 bases fit TRBD1. Germline-derived CDR1 and CDR2 are SEHNR and FQNEAQ (reference sequence). The CDR3 has 13 amino acids. As DNA, the CDR3 is TGTGCCAGCAGCTTATACGACAGGGGGCAGGCCGACTTC. As protein: CASSLYDRGQADF.

This clonotype was counted at least ten times. The J gene is TRBJ2-1, the V gene TRBV12-3 or TRBV12-4; TRBD1 matches at 10 bases. V lost 4 bases and J lost 7; bases outside the gene matches: 7. This CDR3 has 15 amino acids. CDR3 DNA sequence: TGTGCCAGCAGTTGGGGACAGGGGAAGGGAAATGAGCAGTTCTTC. This gives the protein CASSWGQGKGNEQFF.

This rearrangement joins TRBV28 to TRBJ2-3; perhaps TRBD2 as D (6 bases). The germline V gene has CDR1 MDHEN and CDR2 SYDVKM. V was cut by 5 bases and J by 0 bases, with 12 bases left in between. The CDR3 totals 15 residues. Here the CDR3 reads CASSALGGSTDTQYF. The CDR3, as DNA: TGTGCCAGCAGTGCCCTCGGGGGTAGCACAGATACGCAGTATTTT.

This clonotype showed up many times. The chain couples TRBV7-8 to TRBJ2-3; 7 bases line up with TRBD1. With 5 bases clipped from V and 2 bases from J, the junction kept 7 bases outside the gene matches. Germline CDR1 is SGHVS and CDR2 is FQNEAQ. This CDR3 region has 15 residues. The CDR3 DNA is TGTGCCAGCAGCCCAGAGACAGGGAACACAGATACGCAGTATTTT. Amino acid sequence: CASSPETGNTDTQYF.

This clonotype was seen a handful of times. CDR3 loop: CASSYAETQYF. The CDR3 DNA follows: TGTGCCAGCAGTTACGCGGAGACCCAGTACTTC. The chain couples TRBV6-6 to TRBJ2-5; D gene ambiguous. The CDR3 length is 11 residues. The V gene lost 2 bases and the J gene lost 5 bases, with 3 bases spanning the gap. Germline V lookup: CDR1 MNHNY, CDR2 SVGAGI (reference sequence).

The chain joins TRBV20-1 to TRBJ2-1; D tentatively fits TRBD1 or TRBD2 (5 bases each). Trimming left V 1 base short and J 2 bases short, with 12 bases between. CDR3 length: 15 amino acids. Germline CDR1 reads DFQATT; CDR2 reads SNEGSKA (reference sequence). The CDR3 spells CSARVSGLTYNEQFF. The CDR3 bases are TGCAGTGCTAGAGTATCGGGGCTCACCTACAATGAGCAGTTCTTC.

The chain joins TRBV3-1 to TRBJ2-3; 10 bases agree with TRBD2. Germline V gene lookup returns CDR1 LGHDT and CDR2 YNNKEL (reference sequence). V shed 1 base, J shed 7 bases, and the junction held 5 bases outside the gene matches. The CDR3 sequence is 15 residues long. CDR3 protein: CASSQASSGGYTQYF. CDR3 nucleotide sequence: TGTGCCAGCAGCCAAGCGTCTAGCGGGGGTTATACGCAGTATTTT.

To note about this clonotype: A clone one base away is much larger, so this may be a read error. No conserved phenylalanine or tryptophan ends this CDR3, so it is likely a read error. The chain carries TRBV4-3 and TRBJ2-2; a possible D gene is TRBD2 (6 bases). Germline V gives CDR1 LGHNA, CDR2 YSLEER. The CDR3 runs 15 residues. V lost 1 base, J lost 4 bases, and 10 bases lay in between. The CDR3 bases are TGCGCCAGCAGCCAAGTTGCGGGGTCCACCGGGGAGCTGTTTATT. Protein: CASSQVAGSTGELFI.

At least ten counts were recorded for this clonotype. V gene TRBV20-1 combines with J gene TRBJ1-1, with a possible D match to TRBD1 (6 bases). The CDR3 loop spans 13 amino acids. Germline V gives CDR1 DFQATT, CDR2 SNEGSKA (reference sequence). V was cut by 4 bases and J by 1 base, with 10 bases left in between. CDR3 sequence: CSAKGGKNTEAFF. CDR3 bases: TGCAGTGCTAAGGGGGGAAAGAACACTGAAGCTTTCTTT.

This clonotype has a count of ten or more. The chain links TRBV5-1 to TRBJ2-2, with 10 bases lining up with TRBD2. V was clipped by 4 bases and J by 0 bases; unmatched bases: 6. The CDR3 is made up of 17 amino acids. Per the germline V gene, CDR1 is SGHRS and CDR2 is YFSETQ. The CDR3 DNA reads TGCGCCAGCAGCCTTGCCAGCGGGGGGGCGAACACCGGGGAGCTGTTTTTT. It specifies CASSLASGGANTGELFF.

As for this clonotype: This sequence may be a read error, since a much larger clone differs from it by one base. This chain uses TRBV27 with TRBJ1-1, with a tentative D call TRBD1 (5 bases). The V gene's germline CDR1 is MNHEY and CDR2 SMNVEV (reference sequence). The CDR3 has 16 residues. The CDR3 DNA reads TGTGCCAACAGTCCCCTTCTGGGGCGAGGGAACACTGAAGCTTTCTTT. Residues: CANSPLLGRGNTEAFF.

This clonotype was found many times. The V call is TRBV28, the J call TRBJ2-5; 8 bases match TRBD2. The trim removed 4 bases at V and 12 bases at J, leaving 4 bases unmatched. CDR1 and CDR2 from the germline V gene are MDHEN and SYDVKM. The CDR3 totals 11 residues. The CDR3 is CASSYGTREYF. The CDR3 bases are TGTGCCAGCAGTTACGGGACTAGGGAGTACTTC.

The V and J genes are TRBV27 and TRBJ2-2; perhaps TRBD1 as D (5 bases). The germline V gene encodes CDR1 MNHEY and CDR2 SMNVEV (reference sequence). V was pared by 2 bases and J by 4 bases, with 8 bases between. The CDR3 length is 14 residues. CDR3 amino acids: CASSLGASTGELFF. CDR3 DNA: TGTGCCAGCAGTTTAGGGGCGAGCACCGGGGAGCTGTTTTTT.

The chain uses TRBV6-1 and TRBJ2-2; a possible D gene is TRBD2 (7 bases). V was pared by 6 bases and J by 5 bases, with 19 bases between. From germline, CDR1 is MNHNS and CDR2 SASEGT. There are 16 residues in the CDR3. CDR3 sequence (DNA): TGTGCCAGCAGCCCCGAGGGGGGGCGAGGAACCGGGGAGCTGTTTTTT. This codes for CASSPEGGRGTGELFF.

The chain recombines TRBV12-3 or TRBV12-4 with TRBJ2-1, with 13 bases fitting TRBD2. Unmatched junction bases numbered 9, after V lost 7 bases and J lost 0 bases. The CDR3 sequence is 18 residues long. CDR3 in amino acids: CASKTRTSGGSSYNEQFF. In DNA form, the CDR3 reads TGTGCCAGCAAAACCCGGACTAGCGGGGGTAGCTCCTACAATGAGCAGTTCTTC.